This T cell receptor (beta chain) is drawn from a study of cytomegalovirus exposure and HLA in healthy donors. The CDR3 has 13 amino acids. V lost 2 bases and J lost 9, with 12 bases in between. Germline V gives CDR1 SGHNT, CDR2 YYREEE (reference sequence). On this clone itself: Its antigen is unidentified.

In nominal health when sampled, donors likely had unrecorded immune exposures nonetheless. The PCR used 60 Vbeta and 13 Jbeta primers. The assay was immunoSEQ multiplex PCR, and TCRdb's table has in-frame clones only and misses some. The data contain about 55,000 clones, approximately 71% of them singletons. Study-level points and caveats: In vitro experiments confirmed that three CMV-associated chains were specific for CMV antigens. There were reportedly fewer N-insertions in an Asian-associated ancestry cluster than the approximately 670-donor mean, in a later analysis.

The sample consisted of PBMCs. This sequence joins TRBV5-4 and TRBJ1-5; D is perhaps TRBD1 (5 bases). This receptor was identified in a man aged 35-49 years in good health and CMV-seropositive. CDR3: CASSLGSGGPQHF. The DNA of the CDR3 is TGTGCCAGCAGCTTAGGGTCCGGGGGGCCCCAGCATTTT.